Listed below are T cell receptor beta chains from one sample, sequenced in a study of tumor-infiltrating lymphocytes in localized non-small cell lung cancer. Produced via immunoSEQ multiplex PCR; TCRdb's table is partial and in-frame only. Of about 15,000 clones listed, approximately 70% are singletons. The sequenced sample consisted of lung tumor tissue. These receptors were collected from a human donor with non-small cell lung cancer. The CDR3 runs from the conserved cysteine through the conserved F or W.

v_gene | CDR3aa
TRBV7-2 | CASSRTQQPNTEAFF
TRBV30 | CAWVSGSSGSNEQFF
TRBV27 | CASTPGTGTDTQYF
TRBV19 | CASKLKSGGEQYF
TRBV19 | CASSRTGTGPGEPQHF
TRBV14 | CASTGTSGMLGANVLTF
TRBV28 | CASLTNRANGNQPQHF
TRBV2 | CASSVARGNQPQHF
TRBV6-5 | CASRTRDANYEQYF
TRBV19 | CASSILPSSYNEQFF
TRBV4-1 | CASSQRWRGEYSDTGELFF
TRBV6-6 | CASRVDTYEQYF
TRBV5-1 | CASSLGDRVTYEQYF
TRBV11-3 | CASSLGQGNTEAFF
TRBV27 | CASGSQGAHGELFF